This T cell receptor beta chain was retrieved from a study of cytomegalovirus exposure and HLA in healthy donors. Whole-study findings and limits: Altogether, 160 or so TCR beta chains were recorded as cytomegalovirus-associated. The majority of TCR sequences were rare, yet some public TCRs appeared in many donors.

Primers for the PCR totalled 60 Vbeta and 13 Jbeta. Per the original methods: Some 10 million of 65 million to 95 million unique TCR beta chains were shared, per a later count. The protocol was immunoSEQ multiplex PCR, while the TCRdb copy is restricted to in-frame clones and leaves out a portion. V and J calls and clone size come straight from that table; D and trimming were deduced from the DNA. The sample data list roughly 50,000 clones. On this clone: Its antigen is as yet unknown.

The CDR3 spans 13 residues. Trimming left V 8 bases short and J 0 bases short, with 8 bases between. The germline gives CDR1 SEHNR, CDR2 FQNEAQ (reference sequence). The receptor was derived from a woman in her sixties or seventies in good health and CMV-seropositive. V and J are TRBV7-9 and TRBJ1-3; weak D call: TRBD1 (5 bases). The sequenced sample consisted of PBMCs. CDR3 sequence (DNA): TGTGCCAGCCTCAGGGACTCTGGAAACACCATATATTTT. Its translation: CASLRDSGNTIYF.